Shown below are 25 T cell receptor beta chains from a single sample sequenced in a study of shared clonotypes between healthy human individuals (TCRdb year 2020). Receptors were amplified or captured by the immunoSEQ multiplex PCR assay. TCRdb mirrors the immuneACCESS table, restricted to in-frame sequences. Some clones are absent from its copies; in checked studies, under half trace to an unresolved V gene, and the reason for the others is unknown. This sample gives about 2,100,000 clones in total; about 93% of them show up just once. The ten largest clonotypes hold under 2% of the sample. CD8 naive samples were obtained by positive selection for CCR7 among CD45RO-negative cells, yielding a CD45RA+CCR7+ population from which TemRA cells were excluded. The sample consisted of naive CD8+ T cells from PBMCs. The intended sense of this specimen's cell subset or site label: CD45RA+CCR7+. The source of these receptors is a man younger than 35 in good health. Some clones in this sample may be carry-over from other donors' samples.

The V call is TRBV13, the J call TRBJ2-6; D unresolved. The CDR3 runs 18 residues. Germline V gene data show CDR1 as PRHDT and CDR2 as FYEKMQ (reference sequence). V was clipped by 0 bases and J by 2 bases, with 14 bases between them. As DNA, the CDR3 is TGTGCCAGCAGCTTAGGGGACGGTGCTTGGGCTGGGGCCAACGTCCTGACTTTC. Its protein product is CASSLGDGAWAGANVLTF.

The chain uses TRBV27 and TRBJ1-4; D might be TRBD1 (6 bases). CDR1 and CDR2 from the germline V gene are MNHEY and SMNVEV (reference sequence). The CDR3 has 16 amino acids. Trimming took 2 bases from V and 0 from J, leaving 10 bases between them. CDR3 amino acids: CASSLNRVATNEKLFF. DNA of the CDR3: TGTGCCAGCAGTTTAAACAGGGTTGCAACTAATGAAAAACTGTTTTTT.

The chain has TRBV4-2 and TRBJ1-2; 12 bases map to TRBD1. Unmatched junction bases numbered 12, after V lost 0 bases and J lost 7 bases. The CDR3 totals 18 residues. Germline CDR1 LGHNA, CDR2 YNFKEQ. This CDR3 is CASSQEPGQGAVSPGYTF. In DNA, the CDR3 is TGTGCCAGCAGCCAAGAACCGGGACAGGGGGCTGTTAGTCCTGGCTACACCTTC.

The V and J genes are TRBV4-1 and TRBJ2-2, with D tentatively TRBD1 (6 bases). V lost 6 bases and J lost 3, with 20 bases in between. CDR1 is MGHRA, CDR2 YSYEKL, per germline. CDR3 length: 17 residues. The DNA for the CDR3 is TGCGCCAGCAGTCTGATCGGGACACTAGTCTACACCGGGGAGCTGTTTTTT. Encoded protein: CASSLIGTLVYTGELFF.

This chain uses TRBV27 with TRBJ2-7; 10 nucleotides match TRBD1. The CDR3 is 14 amino acids. The trim removed 4 bases at V and 3 bases at J, leaving 3 bases unmatched. In germline, CDR1 is MNHEY, CDR2 SMNVEV (reference sequence). CDR3 bases: TGTGCCAGCAGTTCGGGACAGGGGATCTACGAGCAGTACTTC. Amino acids: CASSSGQGIYEQYF.

The chain carries TRBV2 and TRBJ2-4, with D perhaps matching TRBD1 (5 bases). Germline V gene sequence: CDR1 SNHLY, CDR2 FYNNEI. This CDR3 contains 15 residues. The V end lost 6 bases, the J end lost 0 bases, and 12 bases lay between the germline ends. The CDR3 loop reads CASRADSVAKNIQYF. The CDR3 DNA reads TGTGCCAGCAGGGCTGACAGTGTAGCCAAAAACATTCAGTACTTC.

As to this clone: Other DNA sequences in the sample encode the same CDR3. The chain uses TRBV27 and TRBJ1-1; perhaps TRBD1 as D (6 bases). Germline V CDR1 and CDR2: MNHEY, SMNVEV (reference sequence). The V end was cut by 3 bases, the J end by 0 bases, with 14 bases between. This CDR3 is built from 16 residues. The CDR3 sequence is CASSFSAGEMNTEAFF. CDR3 DNA sequence: TGTGCCAGCAGTTTTTCGGCAGGGGAAATGAACACTGAAGCTTTCTTT.

A remark on this clone: The same CDR3 arises from other DNA sequences in this sample as well. This chain joins TRBV11-2 and TRBJ2-1; 8 bases line up with TRBD1. The CDR3 is made up of 14 amino acids. V lost 5 bases, J lost 3 bases, and 3 bases stayed unmatched. In germline, CDR1 is SGHAT, CDR2 FQNNGV. In DNA, the CDR3 is TGTGCCAGCAGCCCCGACAGGGGCTACAATGAGCAGTTCTTC. Protein sequence: CASSPDRGYNEQFF. Full variable domain (missing parts from reference TRBV11-2 and TRBJ2-1): EAGVAQSPRYKIIEKRQSVAFWCNPISGHATLYWYQQILGQGPKLLIQFQNNGVVDDSQLPKDRFSAERLKGVDSTLKIQPAKLEDSAVYLCASSPDRGYNEQFFGPGTRLTVL.

The genes are TRBV25-1 and TRBJ2-7, with D unclear. CDR3 size: 12 residues. V lost 7 bases, J lost 0 bases, and 7 bases lay in between. Germline values: CDR1 MGHDK, CDR2 SYGVNS. The CDR3 region has the DNA TGTGCCAGCACCGGGCCCTCCTACGAGCAGTACTTC. Its protein product is CASTGPSYEQYF.

The V and J genes are TRBV4-1 and TRBJ2-5, with TRBD2 as a possible D gene (7 bases). The V gene lost 4 bases and the J gene lost 5 bases, with 23 bases spanning the gap. The germline gives CDR1 MGHRA, CDR2 YSYEKL. This CDR3 is 17 amino acids long. The CDR3 DNA reads as TGCGCCAGCAGCCGGACTAGGGGATGGGGGGCATCGGAGACCCAGTACTTC. Protein product: CASSRTRGWGASETQYF.

The chain links TRBV6-1 to TRBJ1-4, with unresolved D. The V and J ends lost 4 bases and 3 bases respectively, with 18 bases between them. This CDR3 has 17 residues. Per germline, CDR1 MNHNS and CDR2 SASEGT. The CDR3: CASSGALPVEANEKLFF. CDR3 bases: TGTGCCAGCAGTGGGGCTTTACCCGTCGAGGCTAATGAAAAACTGTTTTTT.

The V and J genes are TRBV27 and TRBJ2-3; D is possibly TRBD2 (6 bases). V lost 2 bases to trimming and J lost 5 bases, with 11 bases between them. Germline V gives CDR1 MNHEY, CDR2 SMNVEV (reference sequence). The CDR3 totals 14 residues. CDR3 DNA: TGTGCCAGCAGTTTAACGGGAGCGGGAGATACGCAGTATTTT. Its translation is CASSLTGAGDTQYF.

This chain connects TRBV7-8 to TRBJ2-5, with D uncertain. Germline V lookup: CDR1 SGHVS, CDR2 FQNEAQ. The germline V and J ends were trimmed by 3 bases and 4 bases, with 9 bases remaining between them. The CDR3 has 13 residues. The CDR3 region is CASSLWWGETQYF. CDR3 DNA sequence: TGTGCCAGCAGCTTGTGGTGGGGAGAGACCCAGTACTTC.

This chain joins TRBV27 and TRBJ1-1; D is perhaps TRBD1 (5 bases). This CDR3 is built from 13 residues. The germline V gene has CDR1 MNHEY and CDR2 SMNVEV (reference sequence). The V gene lost 8 bases and the J gene lost 2 bases, with 12 bases spanning the gap. CDR3 loop: CASQWGGNTEAFF. In nucleotides, the CDR3 is TGTGCCAGCCAATGGGGGGGTAACACTGAAGCTTTCTTT.

This rearrangement joins TRBV4-3 to TRBJ2-5; 9 nucleotides agree with TRBD1. The V segment lost 3 bases and the J segment 5 bases; nucleotides outside the gene matches: 7. The CDR3 runs to 15 residues. The V gene's germline CDR1 is LGHNA and CDR2 YSLEER. This CDR3 is CASSQGTGSGETQYF. The CDR3 nucleotides read TGCGCCAGCAGCCAGGGGACAGGGTCGGGTGAGACCCAGTACTTC.

Regarding this clone: Other DNA sequences in this specimen translate into the identical CDR3. The chain uses TRBV7-6 and TRBJ1-5; the D is unclear. CDR3 length: 13 residues. V lost 1 base and J lost 1, with 2 bases in between. Germline V lookup: CDR1 SGHVS, CDR2 FNYEAQ. The CDR3 bases are TGTGCCAGCAGCTTAGACAGCAATCAGCCCCAGCATTTT. Its protein is CASSLDSNQPQHF.

The chain couples TRBV7-9 to TRBJ2-7; possible D gene TRBD2, 6 bases. Germline CDR1 reads SEHNR; CDR2 reads FQNEAQ (reference sequence). V was trimmed by 1 base and J by 3 bases, leaving 10 bases between them. The CDR3 is 14 amino acids. The CDR3 region is CASSLGAGYYEQYF. The CDR3 coding sequence is TGTGCCAGCAGCTTAGGTGCGGGATACTACGAGCAGTACTTC.

This chain connects TRBV9 to TRBJ2-2, with D uncertain. Looked up from germline, CDR1 is SGDLS and CDR2 is YYNGEE. V was shortened by 3 bases and J by 2 bases, with 14 bases between the two germline ends. The CDR3 loop spans 16 amino acids. The CDR3 nucleotides read TGTGCCAGCAGCGACCCCGGACGAGGAAACACCGGGGAGCTGTTTTTT. This translates into CASSDPGRGNTGELFF.

The chain couples TRBV7-9 to TRBJ2-1, with D unresolved. The CDR3 covers 13 residues. Germline CDR1 reads SEHNR; CDR2 reads FQNEAQ (reference sequence). The V gene lost 5 bases and the J gene lost 9 bases, with 14 bases spanning the gap. The DNA of the CDR3 is TGTGCCAGCAGCCCGGGTACCGTGGGTGAGCAGTTCTTC. Translated: CASSPGTVGEQFF.

This clone has a handful of counts. The V call is TRBV4-2, the J call TRBJ1-1, with a weak D call TRBD1 (6 bases). This CDR3 has 15 amino acids. Trimming took off 1 base at V and 1 base at J, with 10 bases between the two ends. CDR1 and CDR2 from the germline V gene are LGHNA and YNFKEQ. The CDR3 DNA sequence: TGTGCCAGCAGCCAAGGAGGCAGGGGGAACACTGAAGCTTTCTTT. Translated: CASSQGGRGNTEAFF.

The chain combines TRBV19 with TRBJ2-2; 10 nucleotides align to TRBD2. Trimming took 4 bases from V and 6 from J; bases not matched to a gene: 5. Germline CDR1 and CDR2: LNHDA and SQIVND (reference sequence). The CDR3 sequence is 15 residues long. The CDR3 DNA reads TGTGCCAGTAGTACTAGCGGGAGTGGAGCCGGGGAGCTGTTTTTT. This gives the protein CASSTSGSGAGELFF.

This chain uses TRBV10-3 with TRBJ2-1; TRBD1 matches 7 bases. V gave up 6 bases and J gave up 6 bases; unmatched junction bases: 20. Per germline, CDR1 ENHRY and CDR2 SYGVKD. This CDR3 region has 18 residues. The CDR3 DNA follows: TGTGCCATCAGCGCAGGGGGATCACCCGTAGGGACGGGCAATGAGCAGTTCTTC. Protein sequence: CAISAGGSPVGTGNEQFF.

Concerning this clone itself: Other DNA sequences in the sample encode the same CDR3. This rearrangement joins TRBV5-1 to TRBJ2-7; TRBD2 aligns across 11 bases. The germline V gene encodes CDR1 SGHRS and CDR2 YFSETQ. The CDR3 length is 13 residues. The J segment lost 5 bases and the V segment lost 4 bases, leaving 2 bases of the junction unmatched. This CDR3 is CASSLGLADEQYF. The CDR3 bases are TGCGCCAGCAGCCTGGGACTAGCGGACGAGCAGTACTTC. The full variable domain, completed using reference TRBV5-1 and TRBJ2-7, is KAGVTQTPRYLIKTRGQQVTLSCSPISGHRSVSWYQQTPGQGLQFLFEYFSETQRNKGNFPGRFSGRQFSNSRSEMNVSTLELGDSALYLCASSLGLADEQYFGPGTRLTVT.

The V gene is TRBV27, the J gene TRBJ2-3; TRBD2 is a possible D gene (5 bases). The CDR3 has 14 amino acids. The germline CDR1 and CDR2 sequences are MNHEY and SMNVEV (reference sequence). Trimming left V 0 bases short and J 6 bases short, with 10 bases between. The CDR3 DNA reads as TGTGCCAGCAGTTTATCGAGGGTAGGGGATACGCAGTATTTT. Protein product: CASSLSRVGDTQYF.

The rearrangement uses TRBV27 and TRBJ2-2; 8 positions agree with TRBD2. CDR1 and CDR2 from the germline V gene are MNHEY and SMNVEV (reference sequence). V shed 4 bases and J 4 bases; nucleotides not matched to a gene: 5. The CDR3 loop spans 15 amino acids. CDR3 amino acids: CASSWISGTTGELFF. In DNA, the CDR3 is TGTGCCAGCAGTTGGATTAGCGGGACCACCGGGGAGCTGTTTTTT.